This T cell receptor (beta chain) is from a study of T-cell reconstitution after alpha-beta-depleted transplantation in children. The V and J ends lost 5 bases and 4 bases, in that order; junction bases with no gene match: 12. This CDR3 region has 16 residues. CDR1 SGHTA and CDR2 FQGNSA come from the germline V gene. It was with unique molecular identifiers that the TCRbeta library was prepared. TCRdb re-derived calls from the PCR reads in MiXCR, one entry per CDR3 protein. The sample has 200,000 or so distinct CDR3 sequences, around 5.9% seen once. This sample comprised PBMCs, obtained before TCRalphabeta/CD19-depleted stem cell transplant. This chain connects TRBV7-2 to TRBJ2-7; 9 bases agree with TRBD1. This TCR derives from a girl under three years old with combined immunodeficiency, due to receive a stem cell transplant. The CDR3 loop is CASSPTPDRGVYEQYF. For the CDR3, the DNA is TGTGCCAGCAGCCCAACCCCCGACAGGGGGGTATACGAGCAGTACTTC.